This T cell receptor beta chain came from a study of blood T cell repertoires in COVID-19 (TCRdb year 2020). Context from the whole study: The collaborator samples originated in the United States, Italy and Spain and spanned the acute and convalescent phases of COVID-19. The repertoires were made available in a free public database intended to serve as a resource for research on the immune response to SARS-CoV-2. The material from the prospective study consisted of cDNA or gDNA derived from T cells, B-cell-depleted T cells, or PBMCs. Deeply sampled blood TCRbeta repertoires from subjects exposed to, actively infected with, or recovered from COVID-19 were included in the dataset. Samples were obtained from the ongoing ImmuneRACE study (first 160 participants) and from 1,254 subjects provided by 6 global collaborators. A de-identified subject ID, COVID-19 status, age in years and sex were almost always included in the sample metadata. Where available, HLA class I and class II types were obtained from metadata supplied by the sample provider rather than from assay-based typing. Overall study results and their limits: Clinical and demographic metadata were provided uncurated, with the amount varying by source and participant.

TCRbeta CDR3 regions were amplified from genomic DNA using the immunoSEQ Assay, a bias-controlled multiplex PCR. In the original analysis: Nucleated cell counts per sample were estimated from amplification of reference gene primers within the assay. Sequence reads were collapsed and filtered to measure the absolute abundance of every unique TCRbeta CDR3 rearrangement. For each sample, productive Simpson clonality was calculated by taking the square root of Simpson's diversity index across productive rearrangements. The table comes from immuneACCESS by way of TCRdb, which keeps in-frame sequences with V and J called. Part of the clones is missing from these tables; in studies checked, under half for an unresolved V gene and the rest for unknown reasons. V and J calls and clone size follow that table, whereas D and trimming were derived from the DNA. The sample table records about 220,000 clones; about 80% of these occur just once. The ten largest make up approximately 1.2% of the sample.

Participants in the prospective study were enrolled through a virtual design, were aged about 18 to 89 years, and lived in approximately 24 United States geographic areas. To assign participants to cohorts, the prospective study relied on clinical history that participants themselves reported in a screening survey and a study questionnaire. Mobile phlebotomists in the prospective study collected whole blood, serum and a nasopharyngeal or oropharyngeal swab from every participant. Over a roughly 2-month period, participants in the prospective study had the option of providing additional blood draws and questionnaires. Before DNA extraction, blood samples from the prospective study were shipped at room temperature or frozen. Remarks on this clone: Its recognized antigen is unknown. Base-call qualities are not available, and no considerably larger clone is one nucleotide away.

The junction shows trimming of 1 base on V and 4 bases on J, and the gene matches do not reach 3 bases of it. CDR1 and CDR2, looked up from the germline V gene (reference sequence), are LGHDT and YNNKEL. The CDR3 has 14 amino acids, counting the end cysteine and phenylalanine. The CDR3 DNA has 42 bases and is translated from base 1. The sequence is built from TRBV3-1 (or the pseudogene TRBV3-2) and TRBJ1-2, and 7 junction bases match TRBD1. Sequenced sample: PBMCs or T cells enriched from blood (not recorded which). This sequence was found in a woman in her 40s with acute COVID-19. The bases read TGTGCCAGCAGCCAAGGGACAGGTCCCTATGGCTACACCTTC. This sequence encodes CASSQGTGPYGYTF.